This T cell receptor (beta chain) was recorded in a study of T cells in Graves' hyperthyroidism and ophthalmopathy. Study results and caveats: Ophthalmopathy could be told apart from stable hyperthyroidism with a 13 V-J model.

The trim removed 0 bases at V and 6 bases at J, leaving 7 bases unmatched. This CDR3 comprises 16 residues. Per germline, CDR1 ENHRY and CDR2 SYGVKD. Amplified TCR beta CDR3 regions derived from RNA transcripts. A set of HTBI primers served as the primers for a first-round RT-PCR of the TCR CDR3. In TCRdb, the multiplex PCR reads were re-called with MiXCR into one record per CDR3 protein. This table holds under 400,000 distinct CDR3 sequences, around a sixth found once. This clonotype has only a few counts. Its antigen is still unknown. Sequencing used blood. The receptor's source is a woman between 45 and 65 years old with Graves' hyperthyroidism. The rearrangement links TRBV10-3 to TRBJ1-2; TRBD1 agrees at 10 bases. The CDR3 sequence is CAISESISGQGDGYTF. The CDR3 nucleotides are TGTGCCATCAGTGAGTCGATATCCGGACAGGGGGATGGCTACACCTTC.